These 18 T cell receptor beta chains originate from one sample sequenced in a study of post-analysis software for immune sequencing data. Each TCR beta cDNA library carried unique molecular identifiers. TCRdb independently ran MiXCR on the PCR reads; one entry per CDR3 protein. The data contain about 160,000 distinct CDR3 sequences, 35% to 40% of them singletons. Sequencing was performed on blood, taken after autologous hematopoietic stem cell transplantation. These TCRs come from a girl aged 10-17 years with multiple sclerosis.

This clonotype was observed once. The chain recombines TRBV6-6 with TRBJ2-3; D may correspond to TRBD1 or TRBD2 (5 bases each). The CDR3 contains 16 residues. V lost 2 bases and J 2 bases, leaving 14 bases between the germline ends. The germline V gene has CDR1 MNHNY and CDR2 SVGAGI (reference sequence). This CDR3 reads CASSYHRDLYTDTQYF. Written as DNA, the CDR3 is TGTGCCAGCAGTTACCATCGGGACCTTTACACAGATACGCAGTATTTT.

Turning to this clonotype: Germline and junction disagree at one end, which may indicate a read error. The rearrangement links TRBV6-5 to TRBJ1-2; a weak D match, TRBD1 (6 bases). In germline, CDR1 is MNHEY, CDR2 SVGAGI. This CDR3 has 16 amino acids. CDR3 DNA sequence: TGTGTCAGCAGTTACGAGGCGACAGGCCGCTTCTATGGCTACACCTTC. Amino acids: CVSSYEATGRFYGYTF.

As concerns this clonotype: A much larger clonotype is one base distant, so this may be a read error. The chain combines TRBV2 with TRBJ2-5, with a weak D call TRBD1 (5 bases). The CDR3 spans 14 residues. Germline V lookup: CDR1 SNHLY, CDR2 FYNNEI. The CDR3 is CASSEADSQGTQYF. In nucleotides, the CDR3 is TGTGCCAGCAGTGAAGCCGACAGTCAAGGGACCCAGTACTTC.

This clonotype was seen a single time. The V gene is TRBV27, the J gene TRBJ2-7, with TRBD2 matching 11 bases. V lost 6 bases and J lost 4; bases outside the gene matches: 8. CDR3 length equals 15 residues. Germline V gives CDR1 MNHEY, CDR2 SMNVEV (reference sequence). Here the CDR3 reads CASRRLAGRGYEQYF. The DNA of the CDR3 is TGTGCCAGCAGAAGACTAGCGGGGCGAGGGTACGAGCAGTACTTC.

The genes are TRBV9 and TRBJ2-3; D is uncertain. The germline gives CDR1 SGDLS, CDR2 YYNGEE. Trimming removed 0 bases at V and 6 bases at J, with 14 bases between. This CDR3 spans 15 amino acids. The chain's CDR3 is CASSVGTLRPDTQYF. The CDR3 coding sequence is TGTGCCAGCAGCGTAGGGACCTTGCGGCCGGATACGCAGTATTTT.

The rearrangement links TRBV24-1 to TRBJ2-1; 10 bases map to TRBD2. CDR1 KGHDR and CDR2 SFDVKD come from the germline V gene. The V segment lost 3 bases and the J segment 0 bases; nucleotides outside the gene matches: 10. The CDR3 contains 19 residues. CDR3 residues: CATSDHGTSSGSSYNEQFF. DNA of the CDR3: TGTGCCACCAGTGATCACGGGACGTCTAGCGGGAGCTCCTACAATGAGCAGTTCTTC.

This sequence joins TRBV5-1 and TRBJ2-1; 10 bases match TRBD2. The CDR3 is 17 residues long. V dropped 0 bases and J dropped 2; count of bases not matched to a gene: 5. CDR1 and CDR2 from the germline V gene are SGHRS and YFSETQ. Written as DNA, the CDR3 is TGCGCCAGCAGCTTGGGGACAGCGGGAGGGACCTACAATGAGCAGTTCTTC. Amino acids: CASSLGTAGGTYNEQFF.

The chain links TRBV25-1 to TRBJ2-1; perhaps TRBD1 as D (6 bases). The V gene lost 10 bases and the J gene lost 0 bases, with 19 bases spanning the gap. CDR3 length: 16 amino acids. Germline V gives CDR1 MGHDK, CDR2 SYGVNS. The CDR3 bases are TGTGCCACCCGCTTGCATACAGGGAGCTCCTACAATGAGCAGTTCTTC. Protein sequence: CATRLHTGSSYNEQFF.

This clonotype was observed a few times. The chain employs TRBV29-1 and TRBJ2-6; TRBD1 aligns across 12 bases. Germline CDR1 reads SQVTM; CDR2 reads ANQGSEA. The CDR3 has 15 residues. The J segment lost 2 bases and the V segment lost 7 bases, leaving 3 bases of the junction unmatched. The CDR3, as DNA: TGCAGCGACCGGGACAGGGGGCCTGGGGCCAACGTCCTGACTTTC. Residues: CSDRDRGPGANVLTF.

This clonotype showed up many times. The chain recombines TRBV28 with TRBJ1-5; no firm D call. This CDR3 is 15 amino acids long. V lost 5 bases to trimming and J lost 4 bases, with 15 bases between them. Germline CDR1 reads MDHEN; CDR2 reads SYDVKM. The CDR3 loop is CASSQQPLGNQPQHF. The CDR3 DNA follows: TGTGCCAGCAGTCAACAGCCCCTAGGGAATCAGCCCCAGCATTTT.

The gene calls are TRBV5-1 and TRBJ2-6; D uncertain. Trimming removed 2 bases from V and 2 bases from J, with 8 bases in between. Germline lookup yields CDR1 SGHRS and CDR2 YFSETQ. The CDR3 has 15 amino acids. The CDR3 DNA sequence: TGCGCCAGCAGCTTTCCCGCTCCTGGGGCCAACGTCCTGACTTTC. Encoded protein: CASSFPAPGANVLTF.

V usage is TRBV4-3 and J usage is TRBJ2-7; D may be TRBD1 (5 bases). CDR1 is LGHNA and CDR2 is YSLEER in the germline V gene. Trimming took 0 bases from V and 3 from J, leaving 9 bases between them. This CDR3 is 14 amino acids long. Here the CDR3 reads CASSQDIGDYEQYF. DNA for the CDR3: TGCGCCAGCAGCCAAGATATAGGGGACTACGAGCAGTACTTC.

The V gene is TRBV6-2 or TRBV6-3, the J gene TRBJ2-3; 12 bases match TRBD2. CDR1 is MNHEY and CDR2 is SVGEGT in the germline V gene. CDR3 length equals 18 residues. The V segment lost 5 bases and the J segment 2 bases; nucleotides outside the gene matches: 11. CDR3 sequence: CASSDRGLAGTTTDTQYF. The DNA of the CDR3 is TGTGCCAGCAGTGATCGTGGACTAGCGGGAACTACCACAGATACGCAGTATTTT.

This clonotype appeared a few times. This rearrangement joins TRBV3-1 to TRBJ1-2, with 7 bases that match TRBD1. V gave up 5 bases and J gave up 6 bases; unmatched junction bases: 15. CDR1 is LGHDT and CDR2 is YNNKEL in the germline V gene (reference sequence). This CDR3 is built from 16 residues. The CDR3 reads CASSGLGGPARDGYTF. In DNA form, the CDR3 reads TGTGCCAGCAGCGGATTAGGGGGCCCCGCCAGGGATGGCTACACCTTC.

The table lists this clonotype with many counts. The rearrangement joins TRBV12-3 or TRBV12-4 to TRBJ2-1, with D hard to call. V lost 5 bases and J 3 bases, leaving 2 bases between the germline ends. The CDR3 consists of 11 residues. The CDR3, as DNA: TGTGCCAGCAGTGTCTACAATGAGCAGTTCTTC. Protein: CASSVYNEQFF.

This clonotype was observed a handful of times. The chain combines TRBV30 with TRBJ2-6, with 9 bases aligning to TRBD1. Germline CDR1 GTSNPN, CDR2 SVGIG (reference sequence). V was pared by 4 bases and J by 12 bases, with 10 bases of the junction left unmatched. This CDR3 is 14 amino acids long. CDR3 sequence: CAWNPQGAPPVLTF. DNA for the CDR3: TGTGCCTGGAACCCACAGGGGGCCCCCCCCGTCCTGACTTTC.

The gene calls are TRBV20-1 and TRBJ1-2; D call uncertain. The CDR3 loop spans 13 amino acids. The germline V gene encodes CDR1 DFQATT and CDR2 SNEGSKA (reference sequence). V gave up 2 bases and J gave up 4 bases, with 11 bases separating them. CDR3 loop: CSARPHAAYGYTF. The CDR3, as DNA: TGCAGTGCTAGACCTCACGCGGCCTATGGCTACACCTTC.

About this clonotype: An end of the junction differs from the germline gene, which may be a read error. The genes are TRBV20-1 and TRBJ2-3; 9 nucleotides match TRBD2. The CDR3 is 18 amino acids. Germline values: CDR1 DFQATT, CDR2 SNEGSKA (reference sequence). CDR3 in amino acids: CGASFHVGWTSGTDTQYF. The CDR3, as DNA: TGCGGTGCTAGTTTCCACGTTGGCTGGACTAGCGGCACAGATACGCAGTATTTT.